This T cell receptor beta chain was profiled in a study of cytomegalovirus exposure and HLA in healthy donors (dated by TCRdb to about 2017). Some background on the complete study: An earlier analysis of some 600 of the donors reported about 260 Gb of sequence data and about 120 million unique TCR beta sequences obtained from about 179 million T cells. An early release that covered roughly 600 HLA-typed donors contained about 300 gigabases of sequencing data and around 80 million unique TCR sequences. Of the roughly 400 genotyped donors, less than 85% were placed in the genetic ancestry cluster associated with self-reported Caucasian donors. The study aimed to test whether cataloging public T cell receptors could reveal signatures of past pathogen exposure. The T cell repertoires of several hundred subjects were profiled by immunosequencing and related to cytomegalovirus serostatus. Along with the roughly 670-subject first cohort, a separate validation cohort of around 110 different subjects was used. High-throughput TCR immunosequencing, statistical association of individual TCRs with disease status, and machine learning were combined to predict cytomegalovirus infection status. In a later analysis, previously published TCR beta repertoires from some 640 donors were re-analyzed and high-resolution HLA genotyping was added so that TCR occurrence patterns could be studied. In the later analysis, no new phenotypic data were used to find candidate immune exposures; instead, reliance was placed on TCR beta sequences and their occurrence across donors. An earlier analysis of a few hundred of the donors applied high-throughput TCR beta sequencing to assess whether each TCR beta V gene segment acted as functional or pseudogenic. Alongside the repertoire data, information on donor age, sex, ethnicity and CMV serostatus was compiled. A later genetic analysis used genome-wide SNP genotypes for about three fifths of the 666 donors, treating that subset as a discovery cohort. Every discovery cohort repertoire had been produced on one sequencing platform. HLA typing included class I and class II loci at four-digit resolution. Typing coverage differed by locus: A, B, C, DRB1 and DQB1 were typed in about 629-640 donors, DQA1 in about 510, DPA1 in over 600, and DPB1 in roughly 450. A handful of DR-DQ haplotypes were handled as single units for association and clustering because linkage in the cohort was strong. Among about 360 genotyped donors of the cohort, an average of 235,054 unique TCR beta nucleotide sequences were sequenced per donor, roughly 20% of them non-productive.

The cohort consisted of some 730 healthy bone marrow donors. At the time of sampling, every cohort member was nominally healthy, though immune exposures that went unrecorded were likely present. The donor was CMV seronegative and was included in the group of approximately 350 seronegative cohort members. A peripheral blood sample was collected from each donor, and TCR beta sequencing was performed on peripheral blood mononuclear cells. Genomic DNA extraction from the blood cell samples was performed with the Qiagen DNeasy Blood Extraction Kit. Reading from cysteine to phenylalanine, the CDR3 counts 12 amino acids. Of the read, only the CDR3 DNA is kept; its 36 bases are in frame from base 1. From a lookup of the germline V gene, CDR1 and CDR2 are MNHNS and SASEGT. Cut back by 1 base and 8 bases, the V and J ends lie 7 bases apart. Library preparation was by the immunoSEQ multiplex PCR assay. A mixture of 60 forward primers for TCR Vbeta segments and 13 reverse primers for TCR Jbeta segments was used in the multiplex PCR. Amplification of the CDR3 region of rearranged TCR beta genes was performed with a multiplex PCR assay on genomic DNA. Amplified TCR beta libraries were sequenced as 87-base-pair reads on the Illumina HiSeq System. As for the authors' bioinformatics: A later analysis counted approximately 74 million unique TCR beta chains across the 500 to 850 repertoires, and roughly 9.9 million of these chains were shared by at least two donors. To remove PCR and sequencing errors, raw reads were error-corrected and collapsed into unique sequences using a nearest-neighbor algorithm that merged closely related sequences. Alignment of CDR3 sequences to IMGT reference sequences was used to assign V, D and J gene segments. For a sequence to be retained, at least a six-nucleotide match to both a V gene segment and a J gene segment was required. Rearrangements were called productive when the CDR3 lacked stop codons and stayed in frame with V and J; all others were non-productive. Following IMGT convention, CDR3 was defined as the stretch from the second conserved V-encoded cysteine to the conserved J-encoded phenylalanine. The earlier analysis of a few hundred of the donors excluded sequences that lacked an unambiguous match to a single V gene segment. An earlier analysis of under 750 of the donors called V segments functional above 56.7% productive rearrangements and segregating when the between-donor standard deviation exceeded 5%. A statistical classification framework was developed to diagnose cytomegalovirus status using the catalog of TCR beta chain sequences. In a later analysis, TCR nucleotide sequences were compared against IMGT/GENE-DB human TR gene sequences so that V and J genes could be assigned. The TCRdist pipeline was used in a later analysis to assign CDR3 sequences and most-parsimonious VDJ recombination scenarios. A later analysis defined each TCR beta chain by its CDR3 amino acid sequence plus V-gene family, and excluded reads lacking a unique V-gene family. As a way to deal with suspected cross-contamination and a sequencing artifact, a later analysis dropped roughly 600 nucleotide sequences that were highly shared and had low generation probability. In a later analysis, a clonal expansion index was calculated for each public chain from normalized within-repertoire ranks of inferred template counts. Generation probabilities in a later analysis came from a VDJ recombination model fitted to out-of-frame rearrangements, and those results were checked against IGoR. In a later analysis, TCR-TCR, TCR-HLA and TCR-CMV co-occurrence was scored with hypergeometric tests, and a repertoire-size bias correction was applied to TCR pairs. False discovery rates were estimated in a later analysis by permuting HLA or CMV assignments 20 times. In a later analysis, co-occurring TCRs were grouped with DBSCAN, and TCRdist sequence similarity was added when clustering was performed within HLA-allele-positive subsets. Repertoires with fewer than 30,000 or more than 120,000 public chains were left out of co-occurrence clustering, as were four to six repertoires with anomalous nucleotide sharing. The table comes from immuneACCESS by way of TCRdb, which keeps in-frame sequences with V and J called. Part of the clones is missing from these tables; in studies checked, under half for an unresolved V gene and the rest for unknown reasons. The DNA gave D and trimming, while V, J and clone size come from that table. This sample's clone table shows about 96,000 clones. Around 3.4% of the sample rests with the top ten.

Points the paper makes about the study in general: At a false discovery rate of 0.05, a later analysis linked fewer than 20,000 TCR beta sequences to specific HLA alleles. Immune exposure information for the cohort was limited to CMV serostatus. In a later genetic analysis, a missense DCLRE1C variant was associated with V-gene and J-gene trimming of TCR beta chains, and the association was replicated in an independent cohort. A group of highly shared sequence variants was considered likely to be a technical artifact of the sequencing pipeline. A total of fewer than 200 TCR beta chains were listed by the study as associated with cytomegalovirus. Sequencing depth was assumed to be roughly uniform across donors in the presence/absence analyses, though that assumption may not hold. According to a later analysis, TCR association rates differed among HLA loci, with DRB1 alleles showing the most associated TCRs and HLA-C alleles showing the fewest. In a later genetic analysis, fewer N-insertions in productive TCRs were reported among donors in an Asian-associated ancestry cluster than the approximately 710-donor mean. Correlated functional status among segregating V segments might be attributable to linkage disequilibrium, but an unknown experimental factor could not be ruled out. According to a later analysis, most CMV-associated TCR beta chains appeared to be HLA-restricted, and the HLA associations seemed to be driven largely by CMV exposure. A further reported finding was that TCR beta sequences accurately predicted the HLA-A and HLA-B alleles for most subjects in the first cohort. Because some donors lacked HLA typing at each locus, the association tests relied only on the typed subset. Some IMGT-functional V segments, including TRBV6-2 and TRBV6-3, could not be distinguished by the 87-base-pair reads and were therefore excluded. Most TCR sequences were seen in very few donors, while some public TCRs were found in many individuals. In a later analysis, several top co-occurrence clusters were reported to appear linked to parvovirus B19, influenza, CMV and Epstein-Barr virus. Compared with equally common non-associated chains, HLA-associated TCR beta chains in a later analysis were more clonally expanded and had lower generation probabilities. According to the authors, the approach could potentially be generalized to other disease states and immunological phenotypes. An earlier analysis of some 560 of the donors showed that most TCR beta V segments appeared in productive rearrangements either about 87% or about 30% of the time, which broadly matched IMGT annotations. The earlier analysis of approximately 540 of the donors excluded approximately 17 rarely observed V segments, including chromosome 9 orphons, because counts were too low. When HLA alleles, especially DR and DQ, strongly co-occurred, attributing TCR associations to individual alleles was difficult. In vitro tests confirmed that a few of the cytomegalovirus-associated TCR beta chains recognize cytomegalovirus antigens. In this cohort, only TCR beta chains were sequenced, and detectable features were limited by the absence of alpha or paired-chain data. In both the original and validation cohorts, the classifier was reported to diagnose cytomegalovirus status with high specificity and sensitivity.

In regard to this clone: Its specific antigen is unknown.

This TCR was recovered from a woman between 25 and 40 years old in good health and CMV-seronegative. Sequencing was carried out using PBMCs. The V gene is TRBV6-1 and the J gene is TRBJ2-3; no D gene call is confident. CDR3 loop: CASSEGWATQYF. The DNA sequence is TGTGCCAGCAGTGAAGGCTGGGCTACGCAGTATTTT.